This TCR beta chain is drawn from a study of blood T cell repertoires in COVID-19. The wider study: PBMCs, B-cell-depleted T cells, or T cells provided the cDNA or gDNA that made up the material.

Authors' methods: How many nucleated cells were present was estimated from reference gene primer amplification. Assay used: immunoSEQ multiplex PCR; TCRdb lists only in-frame clones, some missing. V and J calls and clone size are those listed in that table; D and trimming were worked out from the DNA. The repertoire consists of approximately 61,000 clones, with roughly 80% occurring once and the leading ten covering around 9.6%. V dropped 4 bases and J dropped 1; count of bases not matched to a gene: 1. Germline loops: CDR1 SGHNT, CDR2 YYREEE (reference sequence). This CDR3 has 14 amino acids. Material for sequencing was peripheral blood. The J gene is TRBJ2-2, the V gene TRBV5-4; 7 bases map to TRBD1. This TCR was recovered from a man aged 45-60 years with COVID-19, enrolled during active disease. CDR3: CASSRTGNTGELFF. The DNA of the CDR3 is TGTGCCAGCAGCAGGACAGGGAACACCGGGGAGCTGTTTTTT.